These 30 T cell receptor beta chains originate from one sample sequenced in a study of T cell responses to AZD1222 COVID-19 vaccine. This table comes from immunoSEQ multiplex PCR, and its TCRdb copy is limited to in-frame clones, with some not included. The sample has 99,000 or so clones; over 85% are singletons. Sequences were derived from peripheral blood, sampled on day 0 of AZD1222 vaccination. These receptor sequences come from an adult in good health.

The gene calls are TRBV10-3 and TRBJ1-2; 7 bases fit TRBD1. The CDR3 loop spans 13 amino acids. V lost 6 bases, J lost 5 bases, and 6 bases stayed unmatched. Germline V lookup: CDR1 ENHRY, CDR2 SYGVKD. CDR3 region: CAISPPGQYGYTF. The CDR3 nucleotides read TGTGCCATCAGCCCTCCGGGACAGTATGGCTACACCTTC.

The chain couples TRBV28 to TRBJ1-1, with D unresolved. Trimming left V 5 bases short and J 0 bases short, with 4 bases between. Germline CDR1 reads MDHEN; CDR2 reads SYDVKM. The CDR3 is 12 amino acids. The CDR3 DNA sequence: TGTGCCAGCAGTATTGTGAACACTGAAGCTTTCTTT. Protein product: CASSIVNTEAFF.

In DNA form, the CDR3 reads TGTGCCAGCAGCGTAGGGCCTGCCGGGGAGCTGTTTTTT. It encodes CASSVGPAGELFF. The chain carries TRBV9 and TRBJ2-2; D unresolved. This CDR3 region has 13 residues. The germline V gene has CDR1 SGDLS and CDR2 YYNGEE. Trimming removed 0 bases at V and 6 bases at J, with 6 bases between.

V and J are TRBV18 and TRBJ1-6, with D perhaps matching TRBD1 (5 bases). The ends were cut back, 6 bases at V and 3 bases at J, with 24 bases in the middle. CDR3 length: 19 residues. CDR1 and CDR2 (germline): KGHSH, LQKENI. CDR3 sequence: CASSALGRTGGNYNSPLHF. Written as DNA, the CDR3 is TGTGCCAGCTCGGCCCTGGGACGCACGGGGGGAAACTATAATTCACCCCTCCACTTT.

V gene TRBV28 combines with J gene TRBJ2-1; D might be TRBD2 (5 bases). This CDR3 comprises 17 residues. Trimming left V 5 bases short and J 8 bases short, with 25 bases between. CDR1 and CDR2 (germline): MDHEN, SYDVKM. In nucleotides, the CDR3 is TGTGCCAGCAGTGGCCCCACCGGCGGACTTACAATGGATGAGCAGTTCTTC. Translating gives CASSGPTGGLTMDEQFF. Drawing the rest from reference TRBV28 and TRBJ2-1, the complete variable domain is DVKVTQSSRYLVKRTGEKVFLECVQDMDHENMFWYRQDPGLGLRLIYFSYDVKMKEKGDIPEGYSVSREKKERFSLILESASTNQTSMYLCASSGPTGGLTMDEQFFGPGTRLTVL.

The CDR3 sequence: CASSYIPGQETGELFF. CDR3 nucleotides: TGTGCCAGCAGTTACATCCCAGGGCAAGAAACCGGGGAGCTGTTTTTT. This chain connects TRBV6-5 to TRBJ2-2; tentative D call: TRBD1 (5 bases). Germline V gene data show CDR1 as MNHEY and CDR2 as SVGAGI. This CDR3 has 16 residues. V was clipped by 2 bases and J by 5 bases, with 15 bases between them.

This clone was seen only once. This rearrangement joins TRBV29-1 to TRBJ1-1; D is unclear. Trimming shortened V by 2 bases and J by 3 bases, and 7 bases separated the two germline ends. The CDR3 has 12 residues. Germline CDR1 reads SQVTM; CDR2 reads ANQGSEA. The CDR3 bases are TGCAGCGTTGAAAGCTACGACACTGAAGCTTTCTTT. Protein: CSVESYDTEAFF.

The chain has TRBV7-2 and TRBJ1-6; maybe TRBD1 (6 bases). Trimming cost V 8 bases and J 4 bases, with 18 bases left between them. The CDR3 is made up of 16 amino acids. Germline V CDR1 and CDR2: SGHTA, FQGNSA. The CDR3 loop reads CASRSGGRRYNSPLHF. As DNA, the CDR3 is TGTGCCAGCCGCAGCGGGGGCCGACGGTATAATTCACCCCTCCACTTT. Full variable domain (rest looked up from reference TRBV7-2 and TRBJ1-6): GAGVSQSPSNKVTEKGKDVELRCDPISGHTALYWYRQSLGQGLEFLIYFQGNSAPDKSGLPSDRFSAERTGGSVSTLTIQRTQQEDSAVYLCASRSGGRRYNSPLHFGNGTRLTVT.

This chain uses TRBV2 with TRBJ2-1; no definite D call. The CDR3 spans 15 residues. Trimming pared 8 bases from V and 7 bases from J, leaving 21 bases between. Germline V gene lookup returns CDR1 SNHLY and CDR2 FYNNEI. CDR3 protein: CASQSSDQLPNEQFF. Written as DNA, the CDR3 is TGTGCCAGCCAATCCTCGGACCAGCTCCCTAATGAGCAGTTCTTC.

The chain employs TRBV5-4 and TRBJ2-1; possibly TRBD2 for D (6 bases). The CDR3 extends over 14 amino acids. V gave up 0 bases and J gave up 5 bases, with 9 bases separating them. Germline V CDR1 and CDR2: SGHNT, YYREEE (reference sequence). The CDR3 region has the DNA TGTGCCAGCAGCTTGGAACTAGCCGACAATGAGCAGTTCTTC. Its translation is CASSLELADNEQFF.

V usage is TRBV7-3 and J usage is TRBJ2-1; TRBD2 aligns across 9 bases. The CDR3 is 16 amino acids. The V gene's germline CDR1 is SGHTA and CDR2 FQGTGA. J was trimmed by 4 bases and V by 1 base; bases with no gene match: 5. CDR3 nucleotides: TGTGCCAGCAGCTTAAAGGCGGGAGGGACGTACAATGAGCAGTTCTTC. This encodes CASSLKAGGTYNEQFF.

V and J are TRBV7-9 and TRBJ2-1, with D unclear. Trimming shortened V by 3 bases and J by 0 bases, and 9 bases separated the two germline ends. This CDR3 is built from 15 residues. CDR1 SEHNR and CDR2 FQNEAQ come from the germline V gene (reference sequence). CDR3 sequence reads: CASSFRRSSYNEQFF. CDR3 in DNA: TGTGCCAGCAGCTTCCGGCGAAGCTCCTACAATGAGCAGTTCTTC.

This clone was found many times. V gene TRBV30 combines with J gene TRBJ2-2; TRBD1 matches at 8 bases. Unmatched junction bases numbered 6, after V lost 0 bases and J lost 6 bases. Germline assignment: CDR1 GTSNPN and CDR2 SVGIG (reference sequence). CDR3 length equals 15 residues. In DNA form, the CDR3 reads TGTGCCTGGAGTGTACAGGACAGGGCTTCCGGGGAGCTGTTTTTT. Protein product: CAWSVQDRASGELFF.

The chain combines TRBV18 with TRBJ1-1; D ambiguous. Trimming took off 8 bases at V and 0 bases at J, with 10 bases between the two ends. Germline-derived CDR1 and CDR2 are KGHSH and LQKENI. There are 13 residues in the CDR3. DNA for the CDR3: TGTGCCAGCGGCGAGGCAGTGAACACTGAAGCTTTCTTT. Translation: CASGEAVNTEAFF.

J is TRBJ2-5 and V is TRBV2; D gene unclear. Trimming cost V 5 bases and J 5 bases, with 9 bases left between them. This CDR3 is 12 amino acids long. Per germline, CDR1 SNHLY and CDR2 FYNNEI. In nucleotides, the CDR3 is TGTGCCAGCAGTCCTTCTGGGGAGACCCAGTACTTC. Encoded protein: CASSPSGETQYF. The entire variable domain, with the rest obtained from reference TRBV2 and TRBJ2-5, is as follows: EPEVTQTPSHQVTQMGQEVILRCVPISNHLYFYWYRQILGQKVEFLVSFYNNEISEKSEIFDDQFSVERPDGSNFTLKIRSTKLEDSAMYFCASSPSGETQYFGPGTRLLVL.

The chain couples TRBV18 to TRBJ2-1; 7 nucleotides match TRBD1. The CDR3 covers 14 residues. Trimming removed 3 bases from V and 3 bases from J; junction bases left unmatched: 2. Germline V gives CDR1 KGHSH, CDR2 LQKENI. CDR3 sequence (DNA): TGTGCCAGCTCACCGGGACAGATCTACAATGAGCAGTTCTTC. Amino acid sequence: CASSPGQIYNEQFF. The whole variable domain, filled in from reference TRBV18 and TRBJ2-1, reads NAGVMQNPRHLVRRRGQEARLRCSPMKGHSHVYWYRQLPEEGLKFMVYLQKENIIDESGMPKERFSAEFPKEGPSILRIQQVVRGDSAAYFCASSPGQIYNEQFFGPGTRLTVL.

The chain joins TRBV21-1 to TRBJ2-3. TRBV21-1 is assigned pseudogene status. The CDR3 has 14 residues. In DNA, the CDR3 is TGTGCCGCCCAGGGGGAGGGAACCACAGATACGCAGTATTTT. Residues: CAAQGEGTTDTQYF.

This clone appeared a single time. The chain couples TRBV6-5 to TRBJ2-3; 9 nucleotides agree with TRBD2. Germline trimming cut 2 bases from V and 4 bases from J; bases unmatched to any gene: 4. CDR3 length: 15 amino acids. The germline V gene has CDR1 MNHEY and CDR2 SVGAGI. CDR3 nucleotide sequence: TGTGCCAGCAGTTACAGGGCTAGCGGGGCAGATACGCAGTATTTT. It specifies CASSYRASGADTQYF.

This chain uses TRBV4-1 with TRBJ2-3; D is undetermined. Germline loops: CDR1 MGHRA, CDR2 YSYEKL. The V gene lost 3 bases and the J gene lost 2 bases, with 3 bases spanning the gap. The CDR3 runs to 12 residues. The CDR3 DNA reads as TGCGCCAGCAGCCACCTCACAGATACGCAGTATTTT. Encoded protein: CASSHLTDTQYF.

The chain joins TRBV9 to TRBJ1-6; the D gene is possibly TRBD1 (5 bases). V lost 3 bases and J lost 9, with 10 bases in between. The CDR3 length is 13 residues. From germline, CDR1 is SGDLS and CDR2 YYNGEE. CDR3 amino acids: CASSAGWSSPLHF. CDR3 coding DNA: TGTGCCAGCAGCGCAGGGTGGAGTTCACCCCTCCACTTT.

CDR3 DNA sequence: TGTGCCAGCAGAGGGACACCTTACAATGAGCAGTTCTTC. The encoded protein is CASRGTPYNEQFF. J is TRBJ2-1 and V is TRBV2, with a possible D match to TRBD1 (6 bases). Germline V lookup: CDR1 SNHLY, CDR2 FYNNEI. The CDR3 consists of 13 residues. The germline V and J ends were trimmed by 6 bases and 4 bases, with 10 bases remaining between them.

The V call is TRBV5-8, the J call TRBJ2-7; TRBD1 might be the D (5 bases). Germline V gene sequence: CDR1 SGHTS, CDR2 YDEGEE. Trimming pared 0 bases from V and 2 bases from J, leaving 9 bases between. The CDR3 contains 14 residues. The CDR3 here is CASSLAAGPYEQYF. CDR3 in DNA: TGTGCCAGCAGCTTGGCGGCAGGGCCCTACGAGCAGTACTTC.

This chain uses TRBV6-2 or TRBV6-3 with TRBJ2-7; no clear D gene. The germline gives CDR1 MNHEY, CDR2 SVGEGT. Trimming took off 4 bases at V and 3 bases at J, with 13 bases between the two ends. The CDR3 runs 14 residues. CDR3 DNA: TGTGCCAGCAGTTCCCCTTCAGGCATCTACGAGCAGTACTTC. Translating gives CASSSPSGIYEQYF.

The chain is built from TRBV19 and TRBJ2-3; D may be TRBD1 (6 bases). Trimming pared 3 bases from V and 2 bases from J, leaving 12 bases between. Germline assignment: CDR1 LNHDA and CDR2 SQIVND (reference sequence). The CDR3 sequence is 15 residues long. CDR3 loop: CASSIAGQPTDTQYF. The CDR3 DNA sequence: TGTGCCAGTAGTATTGCTGGACAGCCCACAGATACGCAGTATTTT.

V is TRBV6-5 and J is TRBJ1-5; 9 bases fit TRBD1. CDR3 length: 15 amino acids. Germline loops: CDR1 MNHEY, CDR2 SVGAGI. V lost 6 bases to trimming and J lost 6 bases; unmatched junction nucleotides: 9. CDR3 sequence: CASSMGTGRGQPQHF. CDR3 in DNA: TGTGCCAGCAGCATGGGGACAGGGAGGGGTCAGCCCCAGCATTTT.

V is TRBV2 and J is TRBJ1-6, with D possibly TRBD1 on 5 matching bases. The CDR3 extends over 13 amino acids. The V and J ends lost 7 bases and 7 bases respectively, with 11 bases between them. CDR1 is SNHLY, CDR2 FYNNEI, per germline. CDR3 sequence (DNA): TGTGCCAGCACCCCAGGGTTCAATTCACCCCTCCACTTT. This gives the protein CASTPGFNSPLHF.

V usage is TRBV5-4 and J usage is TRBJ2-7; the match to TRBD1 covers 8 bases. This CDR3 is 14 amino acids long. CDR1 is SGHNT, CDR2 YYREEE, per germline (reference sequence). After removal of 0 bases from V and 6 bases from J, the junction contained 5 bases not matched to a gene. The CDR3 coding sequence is TGTGCCAGCAGCTTGGAAGGACAGGGCCGCGAGCAGTACTTC. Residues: CASSLEGQGREQYF.

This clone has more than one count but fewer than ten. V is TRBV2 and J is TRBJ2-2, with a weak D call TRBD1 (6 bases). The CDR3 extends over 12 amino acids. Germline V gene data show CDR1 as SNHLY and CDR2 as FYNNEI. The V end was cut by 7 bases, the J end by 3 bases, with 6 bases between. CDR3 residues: CASTGDTGELFF. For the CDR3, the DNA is TGTGCCAGCACAGGGGACACCGGGGAGCTGTTTTTT.

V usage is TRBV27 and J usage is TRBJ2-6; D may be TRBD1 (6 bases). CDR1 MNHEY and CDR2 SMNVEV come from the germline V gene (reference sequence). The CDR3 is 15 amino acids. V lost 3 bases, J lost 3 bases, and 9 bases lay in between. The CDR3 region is CASSFWGRGANVLTF. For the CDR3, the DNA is TGTGCCAGCAGTTTCTGGGGGCGTGGGGCCAACGTCCTGACTTTC.

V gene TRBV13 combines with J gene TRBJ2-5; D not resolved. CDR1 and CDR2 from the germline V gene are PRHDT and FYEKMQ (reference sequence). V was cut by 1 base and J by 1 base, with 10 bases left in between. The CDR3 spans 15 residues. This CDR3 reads CASSLASHIQETQYF. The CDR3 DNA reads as TGTGCCAGCAGCTTAGCGTCTCATATCCAAGAGACCCAGTACTTC.